Below, 15 T cell receptor beta chains from the same sample are listed, as sequenced in a study of T-cell reconstitution after alpha-beta-depleted transplantation in children. Unique molecular identifiers were incorporated when the TCRbeta library was constructed. TCRdb reprocessed the PCR reads with MiXCR, giving one entry per CDR3 protein. The profile shows 450,000 to 550,000 distinct CDR3 sequences, approximately 10% of them singletons. The specimen was PBMCs, mostly from graft donor cells, collected 180 days after TCRalphabeta/CD19-depleted stem cell transplant. These receptors all come from a female patient aged 2 to 10 who had a stem cell transplant for aplastic anemia, so the T cells may come from the graft donor.

The gene calls are TRBV11-3 and TRBJ2-7, with 7 bases aligning to TRBD1. The germline CDR1 and CDR2 sequences are SGHNT and YENEEA. After removal of 7 bases from V and 2 bases from J, the junction contained 8 bases not matched to a gene. The CDR3 length is 14 residues. CDR3 nucleotide sequence: TGTGCCAGCACCGTGACAGGGAGTCCCTACGAGCAGTACGTC. Translating it yields CASTVTGSPYEQYV.

This clonotype was detected a few times. CDR3 amino acids: CASSPSVGGSSYNEQFF. The CDR3 nucleotides read TGTGCCAGCAGTCCGTCAGTAGGGGGTAGCTCCTACAATGAGCAGTTCTTC. The rearrangement uses TRBV12-3 or TRBV12-4 and TRBJ2-1; tentative D call: TRBD1 (6 bases). This CDR3 has 17 amino acids. V shed 5 bases and J shed 0 bases, with 17 bases lying between them.

The chain links TRBV6-5 to TRBJ2-1; 9 nucleotides agree with TRBD1. This CDR3 is built from 11 residues. V trimming: 4 bases; J trimming: 12 bases; junction bases outside the gene matches: 1. The germline V gene has CDR1 MNHEY and CDR2 SVGAGI. CDR3 sequence reads: CASSLQGAQFF. Here the CDR3 DNA reads TGTGCCAGCAGTTTACAGGGGGCGCAGTTCTTC.

This clonotype has just a few counts. The rearrangement links TRBV28 to TRBJ2-7; D unclear. This CDR3 is 17 amino acids long. CDR1 is MDHEN, CDR2 SYDVKM, per germline. V lost 4 bases and J lost 2, with 21 bases in between. The CDR3 is CASSSERLHPDPYEQYF. CDR3 in DNA: TGTGCCAGCAGTTCCGAACGGCTACACCCGGATCCCTACGAGCAGTACTTC. The full variable domain, rest sourced from reference TRBV28 and TRBJ2-7, is DVKVTQSSRYLVKRTGEKVFLECVQDMDHENMFWYRQDPGLGLRLIYFSYDVKMKEKGDIPEGYSVSREKKERFSLILESASTNQTSMYLCASSSERLHPDPYEQYFGPGTRLTVT.

The V and J genes are TRBV3-1 and TRBJ2-7; D is undetermined. V dropped 1 base and J dropped 6 bases, with 10 bases sitting between them. Looked up from germline, CDR1 is LGHDT and CDR2 is YNNKEL (reference sequence). This CDR3 is built from 13 residues. CDR3 region: CASSQAWETEQYV. CDR3 in DNA: TGTGCCAGCAGCCAAGCCTGGGAAACCGAGCAGTACGTC.

In the case of this clonotype: This sequence may be a read error, since a much larger clone differs from it by one base. The rearrangement uses TRBV5-1 and TRBJ1-2; D is perhaps TRBD1 (6 bases). This CDR3 region has 13 residues. Germline V gene sequence: CDR1 SGHRS, CDR2 YFSETQ. The CDR3 region is CVSSSTGNYGYTF. The CDR3 region has the DNA TGCGTCAGCAGCTCCACAGGGAACTATGGCTACACCTTC.

The chain links TRBV5-1 to TRBJ2-7; TRBD1 matches at 9 bases. Germline CDR1 SGHRS, CDR2 YFSETQ. The CDR3 runs 14 residues. CDR3 nucleotide sequence: TGCGCCAGCAGCGAGGGGACAGGGTCCTACGAGCATTACGTC. It encodes CASSEGTGSYEHYV.

The genes are TRBV18 and TRBJ1-2, with a possible D match to TRBD1 (6 bases). Trimming pared 3 bases from V and 2 bases from J, leaving 10 bases between. Germline V lookup: CDR1 KGHSH, CDR2 LQKENI. The CDR3 contains 14 residues. The CDR3 protein is CASSPQGRNYGYTF. CDR3 sequence (DNA): TGTGCCAGCTCACCTCAGGGGCGGAACTATGGCTACACCTTC.

There are a few counts of this clonotype. The rearrangement joins TRBV20-1 to TRBJ2-1; TRBD1 might be the D (5 bases). Trimming stripped 6 bases from V and 6 bases from J, with 18 bases between. Per the germline V gene, CDR1 is DFQATT and CDR2 is SNEGSKA (reference sequence). The CDR3 is 14 residues long. CDR3 bases: TGCAGTGCGAAAGATTACCACACAGGCAATGAGCAGTTCTTC. This codes for CSAKDYHTGNEQFF.

This sequence joins TRBV12-3 or TRBV12-4 and TRBJ2-3; D might be TRBD2 (6 bases). The CDR3 sequence is 17 residues long. Trimming removed 7 bases from V and 3 bases from J, with 23 bases in between. CDR3 in amino acids: CASILGGAGGRTDTQYF. CDR3 DNA sequence: TGTGCCAGCATCCTTGGCGGGGCAGGAGGCCGGACAGATACGCAGTATTTT.

The gene calls are TRBV11-1 and TRBJ1-1; maybe TRBD1 (5 bases). This CDR3 has 19 amino acids. The V end was cut by 3 bases, the J end by 4 bases, with 27 bases between. Per germline, CDR1 SGHAT and CDR2 FQDESV (reference sequence). CDR3 loop: CASSFLSRPAPRDGTEAFF. The CDR3 DNA is TGTGCCAGCAGCTTTCTATCCCGCCCCGCGCCCAGGGACGGCACTGAAGCTTTCTTT. The entire variable domain, with the rest obtained from reference TRBV11-1 and TRBJ1-1, is as follows: EAEVAQSPRYKITEKSQAVAFWCDPISGHATLYWYRQILGQGPELLVQFQDESVVDDSQLPKDRFSAERLKGVDSTLKIQPAELGDSAMYLCASSFLSRPAPRDGTEAFFGQGTRLTVV.

The genes are TRBV7-3 and TRBJ1-2; 9 nucleotides align to TRBD1. Germline CDR1 SGHTA, CDR2 FQGTGA. The ends lost 5 bases at V and 5 bases at J; junction bases unmatched: 6. CDR3 length: 14 amino acids. Here the CDR3 reads CASSDAGTGYGYTF. The CDR3 DNA reads as TGTGCCAGCAGCGACGCCGGGACAGGGTATGGCTACACCTTC.

The chain employs TRBV4-2 and TRBJ2-2, with 13 nucleotides matching TRBD2. Unmatched junction bases numbered 5, after V lost 4 bases and J lost 0 bases. The V gene's germline CDR1 is LGHNA and CDR2 YNFKEQ. This CDR3 spans 18 amino acids. The CDR3 reads CASSRPGLAGPNTGELFF. The DNA of the CDR3 is TGTGCCAGCAGCCGACCGGGACTAGCGGGACCGAACACCGGGGAGCTGTTTTTT.

This chain connects TRBV9 to TRBJ2-7; perhaps TRBD2 as D (5 bases). Germline-derived CDR1 and CDR2 are SGDLS and YYNGEE. Deletions cut 0 bases from V and 0 bases from J, with 13 bases between. There are 16 residues in the CDR3. The CDR3 loop reads CASSVAPQLGSYEQYF. The CDR3 DNA reads as TGTGCCAGCAGCGTAGCCCCCCAACTAGGCTCCTACGAGCAGTACTTC.

The J gene is TRBJ1-2, the V gene TRBV21-1; the listed D gene, TRBD1, was not tested against the DNA. TRBV21-1 is shown as a pseudogene. The CDR3 runs to 14 residues. The CDR3 coding sequence is TGTGCCAGCAGCAAACCGGGACAGGGAAATGGCTACACCTTC. Its translation is CASSKPGQGNGYTF.